This TCR beta chain was sequenced for a study of shared clonotypes between healthy human individuals. Study context: The study drew on two women and a few men aged 18 to 49 as donors. General study results and limits: For naive CD4 cells, approximately 5% of clonotypes were shared across a handful of donors.

Genomic DNA per cell subset filled all wells of several immunoSEQ plates. The protocol was immunoSEQ multiplex PCR, while the TCRdb copy is restricted to in-frame clones and leaves out a portion. Altogether some 2.1 million clones are present, 90% to 95% being singletons, with the ten largest covering 0.1% to 0.15%. Germline V lookup: CDR1 SGHRS, CDR2 YFSETQ. The CDR3 spans 15 residues. Germline trimming cut 4 bases from V and 0 bases from J; bases unmatched to any gene: 5. Naive CD4+ cells were CD45RA-selected; the remaining cells were memory. Points on this clone: The antigen is unknown.

The specimen sequenced was naive CD4+ T cells sorted from blood. Documented subset: CD45RA+ positively selected. V usage is TRBV5-1 and J usage is TRBJ1-1, with 8 bases identical to TRBD1. The source of this sequence is a man between 18 and 35 years old in good health. The CDR3 reads CASSGLTGVNTEAFF. The CDR3, as DNA: TGCGCCAGCAGCGGGTTGACAGGGGTGAACACTGAAGCTTTCTTT.